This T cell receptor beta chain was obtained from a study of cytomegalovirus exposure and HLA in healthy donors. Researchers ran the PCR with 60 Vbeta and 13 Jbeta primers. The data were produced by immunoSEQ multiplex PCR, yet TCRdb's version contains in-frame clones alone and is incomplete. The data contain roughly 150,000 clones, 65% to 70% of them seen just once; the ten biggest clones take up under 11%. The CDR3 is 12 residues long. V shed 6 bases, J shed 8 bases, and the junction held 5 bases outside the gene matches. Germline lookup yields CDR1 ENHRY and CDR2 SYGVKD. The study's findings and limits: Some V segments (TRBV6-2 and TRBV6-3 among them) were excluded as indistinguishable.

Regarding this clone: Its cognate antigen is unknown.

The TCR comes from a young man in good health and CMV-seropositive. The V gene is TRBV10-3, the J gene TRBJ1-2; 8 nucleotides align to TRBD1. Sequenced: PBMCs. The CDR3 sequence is CAIRADRDGYTF. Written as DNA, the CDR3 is TGTGCCATCAGGGCGGACAGGGACGGCTACACCTTC.